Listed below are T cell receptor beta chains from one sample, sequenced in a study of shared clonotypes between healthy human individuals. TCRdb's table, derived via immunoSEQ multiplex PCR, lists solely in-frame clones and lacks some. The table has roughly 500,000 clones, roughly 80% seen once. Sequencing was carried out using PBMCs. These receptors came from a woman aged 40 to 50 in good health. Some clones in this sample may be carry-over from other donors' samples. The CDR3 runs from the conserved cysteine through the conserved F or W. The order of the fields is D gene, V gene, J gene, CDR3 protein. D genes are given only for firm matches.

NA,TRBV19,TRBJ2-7,CASSRQDSVSDEQYF
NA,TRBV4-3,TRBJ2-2,CASSQDHLTGELFF
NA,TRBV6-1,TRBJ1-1,CASSNPGTEAFF
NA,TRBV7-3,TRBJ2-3,CASSPNRRSDTQYF
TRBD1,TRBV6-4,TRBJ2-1,CASSEGQWANEQFF
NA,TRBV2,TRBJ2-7,CASSYTDYEQYF
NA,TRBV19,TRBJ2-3,CASSWGRRTDTQYF
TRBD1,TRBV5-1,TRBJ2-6,CASSLRGQGLGGANVLTF
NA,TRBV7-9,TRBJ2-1,CASSLEDSYNEQFF
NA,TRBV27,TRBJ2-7,CASSISGWTYEQYF
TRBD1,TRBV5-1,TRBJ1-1,CATSFDRGWTEAFF
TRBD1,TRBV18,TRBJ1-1,CASSPRTGGLGHTEAFF
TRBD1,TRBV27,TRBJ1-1,CASRPTGPRGANTEAFF
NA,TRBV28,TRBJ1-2,CASSSDKRVRYGYTF
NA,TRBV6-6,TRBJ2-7,CASSLGQTYEQYF
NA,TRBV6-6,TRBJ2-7,CASSAGLARYSYEQYF
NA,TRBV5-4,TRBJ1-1,CASKGPGGNLNQAFF
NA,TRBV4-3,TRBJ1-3,CASSQDSGTSGNTIYF
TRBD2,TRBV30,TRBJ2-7,CAWRTSGTYEQYF
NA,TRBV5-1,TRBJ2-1,CASSLNGRHNEQFF
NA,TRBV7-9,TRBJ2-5,CASSSGAETQYF
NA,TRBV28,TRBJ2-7,CASYSGSYEQYF
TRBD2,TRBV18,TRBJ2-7,CASSPPASSGYEQYF
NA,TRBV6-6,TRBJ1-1,CASSYSDYLATEAFF
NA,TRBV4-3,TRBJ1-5,CASSQDWVSGQPQHF
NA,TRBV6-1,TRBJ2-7,CASSEAEGFHEQYF
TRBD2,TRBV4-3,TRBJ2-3,CASSDGDSGRLGDTQYF
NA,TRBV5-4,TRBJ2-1,CASSTRQNSYNEQFF
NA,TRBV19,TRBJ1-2,CASSIDLRALGYTF
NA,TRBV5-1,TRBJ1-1,CASSFWDDTEAFF
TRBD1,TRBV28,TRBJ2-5,CASSPLDRDQETQYF
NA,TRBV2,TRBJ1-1,CASRPGHTEAFF
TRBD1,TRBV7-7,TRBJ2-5,CASSSRQGTQETQYF